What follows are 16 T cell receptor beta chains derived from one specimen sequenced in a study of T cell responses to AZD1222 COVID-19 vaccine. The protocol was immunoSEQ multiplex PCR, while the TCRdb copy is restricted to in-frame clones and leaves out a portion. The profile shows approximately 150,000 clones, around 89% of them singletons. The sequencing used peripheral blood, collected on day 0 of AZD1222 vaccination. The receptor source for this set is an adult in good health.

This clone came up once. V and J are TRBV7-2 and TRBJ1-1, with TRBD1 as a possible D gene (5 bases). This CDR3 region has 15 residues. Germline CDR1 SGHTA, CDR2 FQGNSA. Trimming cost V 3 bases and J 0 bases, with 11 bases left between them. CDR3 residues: CASSFDRNMNTEAFF. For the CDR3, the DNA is TGTGCCAGCAGCTTCGACAGAAACATGAACACTGAAGCTTTCTTT.

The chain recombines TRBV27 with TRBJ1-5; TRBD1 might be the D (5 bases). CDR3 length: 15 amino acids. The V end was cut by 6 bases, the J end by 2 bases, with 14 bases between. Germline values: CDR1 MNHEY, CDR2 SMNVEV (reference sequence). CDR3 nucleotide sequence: TGTGCCAGCAGAGGACTTGGGGCGGGCAATCAGCCCCAGCATTTT. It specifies CASRGLGAGNQPQHF.

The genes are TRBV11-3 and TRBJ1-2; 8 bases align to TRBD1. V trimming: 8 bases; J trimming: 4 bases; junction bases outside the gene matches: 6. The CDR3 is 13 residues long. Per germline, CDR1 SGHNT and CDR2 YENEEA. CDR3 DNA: TGTGCCAGCGGAGTACAGGGGGGCTATGGCTACACCTTC. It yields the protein CASGVQGGYGYTF.

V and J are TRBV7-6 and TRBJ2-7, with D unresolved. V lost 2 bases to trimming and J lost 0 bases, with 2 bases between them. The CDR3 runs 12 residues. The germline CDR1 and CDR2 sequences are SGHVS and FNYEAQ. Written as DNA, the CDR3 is TGTGCCAGCAGCTTATCCTCCTACGAGCAGTACTTC. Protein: CASSLSSYEQYF.

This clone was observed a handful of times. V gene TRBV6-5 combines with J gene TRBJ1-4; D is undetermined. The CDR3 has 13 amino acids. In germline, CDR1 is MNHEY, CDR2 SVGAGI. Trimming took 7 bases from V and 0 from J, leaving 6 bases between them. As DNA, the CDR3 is TGTGCCAGCATACACGCAACTAATGAAAAACTGTTTTTT. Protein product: CASIHATNEKLFF.

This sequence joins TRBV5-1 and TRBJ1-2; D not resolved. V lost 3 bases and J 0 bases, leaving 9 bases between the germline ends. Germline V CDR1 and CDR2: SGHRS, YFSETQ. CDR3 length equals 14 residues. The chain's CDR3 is CASSSAGANYGYTF. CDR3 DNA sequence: TGCGCCAGCAGCTCTGCGGGCGCTAACTATGGCTACACCTTC.

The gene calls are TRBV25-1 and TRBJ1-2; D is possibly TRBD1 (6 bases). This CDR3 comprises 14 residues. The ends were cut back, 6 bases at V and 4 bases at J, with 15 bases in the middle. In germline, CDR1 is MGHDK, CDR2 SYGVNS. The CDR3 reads CASSPSGEVYGYTF. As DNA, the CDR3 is TGTGCCAGCAGCCCCTCAGGGGAGGTCTATGGCTACACCTTC.

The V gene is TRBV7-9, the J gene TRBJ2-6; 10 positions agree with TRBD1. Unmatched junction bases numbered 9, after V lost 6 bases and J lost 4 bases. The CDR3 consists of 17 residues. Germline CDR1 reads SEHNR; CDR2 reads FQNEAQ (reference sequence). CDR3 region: CASRSPGTGDGANVLTF. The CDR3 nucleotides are TGTGCCAGCAGAAGTCCCGGGACAGGGGACGGGGCCAACGTCCTGACTTTC.

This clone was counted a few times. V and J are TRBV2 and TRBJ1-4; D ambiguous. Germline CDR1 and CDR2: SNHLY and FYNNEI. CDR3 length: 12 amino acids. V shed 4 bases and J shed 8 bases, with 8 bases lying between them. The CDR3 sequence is CASSGTGEKLFF. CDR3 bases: TGTGCCAGCAGTGGCACCGGGGAAAAACTGTTTTTT.

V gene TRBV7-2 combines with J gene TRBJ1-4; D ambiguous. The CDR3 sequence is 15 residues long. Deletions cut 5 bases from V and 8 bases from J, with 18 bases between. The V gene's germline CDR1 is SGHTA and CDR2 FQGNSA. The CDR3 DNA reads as TGTGCCAGCAGCCCAGGATCAGGCTTTCAGGAAAAACTGTTTTTT. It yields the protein CASSPGSGFQEKLFF.

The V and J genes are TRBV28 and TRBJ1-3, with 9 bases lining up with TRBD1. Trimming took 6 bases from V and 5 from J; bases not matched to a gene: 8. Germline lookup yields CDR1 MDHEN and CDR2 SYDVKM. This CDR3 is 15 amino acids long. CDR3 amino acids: CASSTPGTGRNTIYF. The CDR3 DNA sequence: TGTGCCAGCAGCACCCCCGGGACAGGGCGAAACACCATATATTTT.

In DNA form, the CDR3 reads TGTGCCAGCAGTTTGGGGGGGCCCAATCAGCCCCAGCATTTT. Protein product: CASSLGGPNQPQHF. The gene calls are TRBV28 and TRBJ1-5, with D maybe TRBD1 (6 bases). CDR1 is MDHEN, CDR2 SYDVKM, per germline. The CDR3 has 14 residues. Trimming shortened V by 3 bases and J by 3 bases, and 9 bases separated the two germline ends. Supplemented by reference TRBV28 and TRBJ1-5, the full variable domain reads DVKVTQSSRYLVKRTGEKVFLECVQDMDHENMFWYRQDPGLGLRLIYFSYDVKMKEKGDIPEGYSVSREKKERFSLILESASTNQTSMYLCASSLGGPNQPQHFGDGTRLSIL.

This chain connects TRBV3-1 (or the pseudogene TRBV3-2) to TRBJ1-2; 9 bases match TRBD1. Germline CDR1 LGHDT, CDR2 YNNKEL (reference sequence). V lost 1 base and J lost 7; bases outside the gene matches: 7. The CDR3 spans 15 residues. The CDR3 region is CASSQGRTGAFGYTF. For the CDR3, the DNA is TGTGCCAGCAGCCAAGGCCGGACAGGGGCCTTTGGCTACACCTTC.

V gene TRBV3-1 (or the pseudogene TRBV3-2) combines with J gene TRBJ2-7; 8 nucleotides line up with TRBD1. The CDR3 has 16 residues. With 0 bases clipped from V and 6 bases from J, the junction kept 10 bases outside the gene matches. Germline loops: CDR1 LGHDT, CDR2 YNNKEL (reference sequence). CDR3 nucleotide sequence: TGTGCCAGCAGCCAAGATTCATGGGGCAGGGGGCCCGAGCAGTACTTC. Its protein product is CASSQDSWGRGPEQYF.

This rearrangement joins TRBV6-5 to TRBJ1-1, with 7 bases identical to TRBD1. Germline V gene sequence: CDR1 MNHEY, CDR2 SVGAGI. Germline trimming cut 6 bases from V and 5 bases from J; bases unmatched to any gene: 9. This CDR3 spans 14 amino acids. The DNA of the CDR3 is TGTGCCAGCAGGGCAGGGGGGCATGGGACTGAAGCTTTCTTT. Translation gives CASRAGGHGTEAFF.

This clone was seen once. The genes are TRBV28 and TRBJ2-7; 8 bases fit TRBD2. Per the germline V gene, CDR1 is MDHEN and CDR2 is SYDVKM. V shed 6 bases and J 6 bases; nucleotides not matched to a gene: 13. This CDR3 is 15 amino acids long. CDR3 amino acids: CASSLGGEGQREQYF. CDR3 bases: TGTGCCAGCAGCCTCGGGGGGGAGGGTCAGCGCGAGCAGTACTTC.